This TCR beta chain came from a study of T cells in localized non-small cell lung cancer. Study-level findings and limits: In the blood, greater T cell density corresponded to longer overall survival. Uninvolved adjacent lung had higher T cell clonality than tumor and all other tissues. Adjacent lung tissue had a median 57 of the top 100 clones found in the tumor.

Of note for this clone: What it recognizes is unknown.

V shed 6 bases and J shed 2 bases, with 15 bases lying between them. Germline lookup yields CDR1 SGHDT and CDR2 YYEEEE. This CDR3 has 15 residues. Measured with immunoSEQ multiplex PCR; TCRdb has only the in-frame clones, and not every one. The top ten hold 25% to 30% of the sample, which has about 24,000 clones, roughly nine tenths seen once. Specimen: peripheral blood, collected before any cancer treatment. The clonotype was recovered from a male donor older than 55 with stage I squamous cell lung carcinoma. The rearrangement uses TRBV5-6 and TRBJ2-1; a weak D match, TRBD2 (7 bases). The CDR3 here is CASTRGGVPYNEQFF. The DNA of the CDR3 is TGTGCCAGCACCCGAGGGGGGGTACCCTACAATGAGCAGTTCTTC.